The rows below give T cell receptor beta chains drawn from one sample of a study of human T cells and chemical hapten exposure. Using its own MiXCR run on the RACE reads, TCRdb lists one record per CDR3 protein. The sample has tens of thousands of distinct CDR3 sequences, about 15% seen once. The specimen was whole blood, collected in connection with sensitization to the hapten diphenylcyclopropenone (DPC). Receptors originate from a woman in her forties or fifties with alopecia areata. Some clones in this sample may be carry-over from other donors' samples. Each CDR3 is given with its conserved first and last residue. Fields, in order: V gene, D gene, clone size, J gene, CDR3 DNA, CDR3 protein. D genes are given only for firm matches. The size of a clone is reported for some rows only, either as once, few or many, or as a class for expanded clones.

TRBV7-2	.	few	TRBJ2-5	TGTGCCAGCAGCCAATGGGGACCGAAAGAGACCCAGTACTTC	CASSQWGPKETQYF
TRBV12-3/TRBV12-4	TRBD2	many	TRBJ2-7	TGTGCCAGCAGTTTGGGCCGACGGGGACTAGCGAGAGGGGACGAGCAGTACTTC	CASSLGRRGLARGDEQYF
TRBV4-2	TRBD1	.	TRBJ2-7	TGTGCCAGCAGCCGAGGGGGACAGGTTTACGAGCAGTACTTC	CASSRGGQVYEQYF
TRBV28	.	many	TRBJ2-7	TGTGCCAGCAGTTTAACACAGCAATACGAGCAGTACTTC	CASSLTQQYEQYF
TRBV29-1	.	many	TRBJ1-1	TGCAGCGTTGGGGGTCCTGAAGCTTTCTTT	CSVGGPEAFF
TRBV20-1	TRBD2	.	TRBJ2-2	TGCAGTGCTAGAGACCCGGGACTAGCGGGAGTGATTGGCGGGGAGCTGTTTTTT	CSARDPGLAGVIGGELFF
TRBV14	.	many	TRBJ1-2	TGTGCCAGCAGCCGCGGGCCTATTAACTATGGCTACACCTTC	CASSRGPINYGYTF
TRBV12-3/TRBV12-4	.	.	TRBJ1-1	TGTGCCAGCAGTTTCAGGTTTAACACTGAAGCTTTCTTT	CASSFRFNTEAFF
TRBV6-5	.	.	TRBJ2-7	TGTGCCAGCGGCGACACCTCCTACGAGCAGTACTTC	CASGDTSYEQYF
TRBV20-1	.	many	TRBJ2-1	TGCAGTGCTAGAAGTCAGCTGGTTAATGAGCAGTTCTTC	CSARSQLVNEQFF
TRBV28	TRBD1	.	TRBJ1-1	TGTGCCAGCACCCGACAGGGTTTTAACACTGAAGCTTTCTTT	CASTRQGFNTEAFF
TRBV23-1	.	.	TRBJ2-1	TGCGCCAGCAGGACGGTATACAATGAGCAGTTCTTC	CASRTVYNEQFF
TRBV4-3	TRBD1	few	TRBJ2-7	TGCGCCAGCAGCCTCCGGGACAGGGGGTCCTACGAGCAGTACTTC	CASSLRDRGSYEQYF
TRBV5-1	TRBD2	.	TRBJ2-3	TGCGCCAGCAGCTTATTTGGGACTAGCGGGAACACAGATACGCAGTATTTT	CASSLFGTSGNTDTQYF
TRBV20-1	.	.	TRBJ1-6	TGCAGTGCCCAGGTCGGCAGGGGCGGATCACCCCTCCACTTT	CSAQVGRGGSPLHF
TRBV20-1	TRBD2	.	TRBJ2-2	TGCAGTGCTAGTGGTGGACTAGTGTCAGTCGGGGAGCTGTTTTTT	CSASGGLVSVGELFF
TRBV3-1	.	few	TRBJ1-5	TGTGCCAGCAGCCAAGGTCAGGGTATAAGCAATCAGCCCCAGCATTTT	CASSQGQGISNQPQHF
TRBV5-1	TRBD1	few	TRBJ2-3	TGCGCCAGCAGTCTGACAGGGCCCGATACGCAGTATTTT	CASSLTGPDTQYF
TRBV5-1	.	.	TRBJ2-7	TGCGCCAGCAGCCAGAAATACGAGCAGTACTTC	CASSQKYEQYF
TRBV11-2	.	few	TRBJ1-2	TGTGCCAGCAGCTTATCGACAGTCTATGGCTACACCTTC	CASSLSTVYGYTF
TRBV20-1	TRBD2	few	TRBJ2-3	TGCAGTGCTCTGGGACTAGCGGGGTACACAGATACGCAGTATTTT	CSALGLAGYTDTQYF
TRBV7-6	.	few	TRBJ2-6	TGTGCCAGCAGCAAGCGACGGGGACTGGGCTCTGGGGCCAACGTCCTGACTTTC	CASSKRRGLGSGANVLTF
TRBV29-1	.	few	TRBJ2-3	TGCAGCGTTGAGAGGCCGGGACACTTTAGTAATACGCAGTATTTT	CSVERPGHFSNTQYF
TRBV28	.	many	TRBJ2-3	TGTGCCAGCAGTTTGAGCACAGATACGCAGTATTTT	CASSLSTDTQYF
TRBV28	.	few	TRBJ2-7	TGTGCCAGCAGCCCGCCCCAGGGCTACGAGCAGTACTTC	CASSPPQGYEQYF